This record concerns one TCR beta chain sequence. Its matching antigen is unknown. The CDR3 has 17 residues. CDR1 is SGHRS and CDR2 is YFSETQ in the germline V gene. Germline trimming cut 6 bases from V and 6 bases from J; bases unmatched to any gene: 16. TCRdb re-called the 5' RACE reads through MiXCR, storing one row per CDR3 protein. The sample carries fewer than 50,000 distinct CDR3 sequences, roughly a fifth recorded once. Treg sorting used a CD4+CD25+CD127-/low gate. Study conclusions and caveats: Tumor-infiltrating Treg TCR alpha and beta sequences overlapped most with tumor naive CD4+ T cells, then blood naive. Larger-cohort validation covered only one TCR beta V-J rearrangement.

Sequenced material: Tregs sorted from a lymph node. The chain joins TRBV5-1 to TRBJ2-2, with TRBD2 matching 8 bases. The sequence was obtained from a female donor with breast cancer. The CDR3 bases are TGCGCCAGCACCCTACTCCCAGCGGGAGTTTCGTCCGGGGAGCTGTTTTTT. Translation gives CASTLLPAGVSSGELFF.